This T cell receptor (beta chain) was sequenced for a study of radiotherapy plus CTLA-4 blockade in lung cancer. The wider study: Patients showed objective responses in 18% of cases, and disease control was achieved by 30% to 35%.

Germline V CDR1 and CDR2: MNHEY, SVGAGI. The CDR3 has 14 amino acids. Trimming stripped 3 bases from V and 4 bases from J, with 9 bases between. Assay used: immunoSEQ multiplex PCR; TCRdb lists only in-frame clones, some missing. The repertoire holds some 64,000 clones, 60% to 80% seen once, with about 4.5% in the top ten. J is TRBJ1-4 and V is TRBV6-5, with a tentative D call TRBD1 (5 bases). The material was peripheral blood, obtained from a patient treated with radiotherapy plus ipilimumab. The sequence was collected from a human donor with non-small cell lung cancer who had a complete response to radiotherapy plus ipilimumab. The CDR3 spells CASSYGGINEKLFF. CDR3 bases: TGTGCCAGCAGTTATGGGGGGATTAATGAAAAACTGTTTTTT.